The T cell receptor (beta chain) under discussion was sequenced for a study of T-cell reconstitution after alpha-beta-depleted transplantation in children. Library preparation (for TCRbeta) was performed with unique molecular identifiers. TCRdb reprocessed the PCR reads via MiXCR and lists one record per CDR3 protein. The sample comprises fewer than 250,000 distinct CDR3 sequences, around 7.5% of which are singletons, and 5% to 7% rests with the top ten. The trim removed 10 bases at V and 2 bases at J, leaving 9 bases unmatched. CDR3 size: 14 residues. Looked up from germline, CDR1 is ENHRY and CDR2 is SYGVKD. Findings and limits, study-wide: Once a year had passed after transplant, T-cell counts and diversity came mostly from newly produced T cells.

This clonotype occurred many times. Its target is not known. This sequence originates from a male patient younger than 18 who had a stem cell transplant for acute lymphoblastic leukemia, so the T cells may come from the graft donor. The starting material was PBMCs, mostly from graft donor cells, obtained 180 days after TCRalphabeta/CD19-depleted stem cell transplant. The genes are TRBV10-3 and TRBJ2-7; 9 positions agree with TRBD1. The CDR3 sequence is CATFSTGGPYEQYF. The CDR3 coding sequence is TGTGCCACCTTTTCTACAGGGGGCCCCTACGAGCAGTACTTC.